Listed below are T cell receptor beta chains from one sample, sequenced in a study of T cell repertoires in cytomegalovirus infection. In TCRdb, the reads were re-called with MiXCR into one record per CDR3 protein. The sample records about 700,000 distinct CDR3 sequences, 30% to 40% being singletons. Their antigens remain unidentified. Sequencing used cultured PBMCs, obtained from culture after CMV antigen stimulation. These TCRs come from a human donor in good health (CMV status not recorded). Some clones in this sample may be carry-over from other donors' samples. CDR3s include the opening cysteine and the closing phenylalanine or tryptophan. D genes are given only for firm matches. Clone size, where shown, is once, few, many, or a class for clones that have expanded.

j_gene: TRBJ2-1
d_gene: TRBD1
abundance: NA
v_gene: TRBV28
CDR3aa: CASSFLGTVYNEQFF
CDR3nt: TGTGCCAGCAGTTTTTTGGGGACAGTATACAATGAGCAGTTCTTC

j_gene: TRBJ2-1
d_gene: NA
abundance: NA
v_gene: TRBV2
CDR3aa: CATQGGTTGWFF
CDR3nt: TGTGCCACCCAGGGAGGCACGACAGGATGGTTCTTC

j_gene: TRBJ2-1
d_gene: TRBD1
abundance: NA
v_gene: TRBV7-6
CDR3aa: CASSAGQVVNEQFF
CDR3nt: TGTGCCAGCAGCGCAGGACAGGTGGTCAATGAGCAGTTCTTC

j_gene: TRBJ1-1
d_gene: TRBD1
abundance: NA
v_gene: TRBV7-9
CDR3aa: CASSFHLTGMNTEAFF
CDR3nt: TGTGCCAGCAGCTTCCACTTGACAGGGATGAACACTGAAGCTTTCTTT

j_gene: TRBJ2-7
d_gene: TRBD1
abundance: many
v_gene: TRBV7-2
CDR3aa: CASSQGLDRGEQYF
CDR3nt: TGTGCCAGCAGCCAGGGACTCGACAGGGGAGAGCAGTACTTC

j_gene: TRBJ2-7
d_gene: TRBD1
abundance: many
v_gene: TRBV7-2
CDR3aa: CASSRRPGQGYYEQYF
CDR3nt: TGTGCCAGCAGTCGGAGGCCGGGACAGGGGTACTACGAGCAGTACTTC

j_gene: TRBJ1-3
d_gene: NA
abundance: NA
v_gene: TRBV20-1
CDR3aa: CSASKPGSGNTIYF
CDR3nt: TGCAGTGCTAGTAAACCAGGGTCCGGAAACACCATATATTTT

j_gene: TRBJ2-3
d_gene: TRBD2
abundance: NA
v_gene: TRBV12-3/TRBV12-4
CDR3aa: CASSFLAGDTDTQYF
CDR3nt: TGTGCCAGCAGTTTTTTAGCGGGGGACACAGATACGCAGTATTTT

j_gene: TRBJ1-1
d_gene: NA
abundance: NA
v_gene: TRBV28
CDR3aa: CASNKQGDTEAFF
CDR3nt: TGTGCCAGCAATAAACAGGGAGACACTGAAGCTTTCTTT

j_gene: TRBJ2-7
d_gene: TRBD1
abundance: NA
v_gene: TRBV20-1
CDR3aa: CSARNPTGTYEQYF
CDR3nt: TGCAGTGCTAGAAACCCGACAGGGACCTACGAGCAGTACTTC

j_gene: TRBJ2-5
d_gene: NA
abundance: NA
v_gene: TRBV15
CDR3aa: CATSRDTSTQYF
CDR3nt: TGTGCCACCAGCAGAGATACTTCGACCCAGTACTTC

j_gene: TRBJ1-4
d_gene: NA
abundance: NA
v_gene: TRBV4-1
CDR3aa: CASSQASGTIAEKLFF
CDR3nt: TGCGCCAGCAGCCAGGCTTCCGGGACCATTGCAGAAAAACTGTTTTTT

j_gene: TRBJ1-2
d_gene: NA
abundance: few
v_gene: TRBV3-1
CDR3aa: CASSFPGEGGYTF
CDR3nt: TGTGCCAGCAGCTTCCCCGGGGAGGGCGGCTACACCTTC

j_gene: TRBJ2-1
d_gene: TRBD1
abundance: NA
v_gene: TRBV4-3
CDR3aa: CASSQDKWAGGYNEQFF
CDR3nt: TGCGCCAGCAGCCAAGATAAATGGGCAGGGGGCTACAATGAGCAGTTCTTC

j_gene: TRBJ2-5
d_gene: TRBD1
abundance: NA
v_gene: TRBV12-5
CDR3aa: CASGLVRQGISF
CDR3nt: TGTGCTAGTGGTTTGGTCAGACAGGGGATTAGCTTC

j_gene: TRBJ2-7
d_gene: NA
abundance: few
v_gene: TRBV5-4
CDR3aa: CASSLYSGQVYEQYF
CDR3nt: TGTGCCAGCAGCTTGTATTCGGGACAAGTTTACGAGCAGTACTTC

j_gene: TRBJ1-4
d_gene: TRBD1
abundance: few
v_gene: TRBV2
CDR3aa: CASRDVTGQMFF
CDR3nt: TGTGCCAGCAGGGACGTGACAGGGCAGATGTTTTTT

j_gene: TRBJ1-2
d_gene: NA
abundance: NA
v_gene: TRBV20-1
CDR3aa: CSARAQRTSYGYTF
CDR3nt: TGCAGTGCTAGAGCTCAGCGTACTTCGTATGGCTACACCTTC

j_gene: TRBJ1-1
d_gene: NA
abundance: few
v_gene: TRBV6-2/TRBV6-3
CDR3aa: CASGVRGKPNTEAFF
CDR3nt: TGTGCCAGCGGGGTTCGTGGGAAGCCGAACACTGAAGCTTTCTTT

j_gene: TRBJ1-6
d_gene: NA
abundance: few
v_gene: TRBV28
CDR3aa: CASSVQDGNSPLHF
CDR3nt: TGTGCCAGCAGTGTTCAGGACGGCAATTCACCCCTCCACTTT

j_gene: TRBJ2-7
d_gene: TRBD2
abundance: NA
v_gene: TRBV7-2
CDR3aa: CASRPGGAGTYVQYF
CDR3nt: TGTGCCAGCAGGCCTGGGGGAGCGGGGACCTACGTGCAGTACTTC

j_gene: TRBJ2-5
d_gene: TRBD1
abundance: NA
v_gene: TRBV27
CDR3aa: CASTSLGTGVKTQYF
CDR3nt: TGTGCCAGCACCTCCCTAGGGACAGGGGTTAAGACCCAGTACTTC